These 21 T cell receptor beta chains came from one sample sequenced in a study of OX40 agonist ivuxolimab in advanced cancers. Measured with immunoSEQ multiplex PCR; TCRdb has only the in-frame clones, and not every one. The data show tens of thousands of clones, 86% seen once. Sequenced material: CD4+ or CD8+ T cells sorted from blood, taken in a trial of the OX40 agonist ivuxolimab. These TCRs come from an adult with an advanced solid tumor such as melanoma, head and neck, liver or kidney cancer.

This chain uses TRBV7-2 with TRBJ2-1; 8 bases line up with TRBD2. Germline CDR1 SGHTA, CDR2 FQGNSA. This CDR3 region has 16 residues. V gave up 1 base and J gave up 7 bases; unmatched junction bases: 9. CDR3 sequence (DNA): TGTGCCAGCAGCTTAGTGGCAAGCGGGGGAATTAATGAGCAGTTCTTC. Encoded protein: CASSLVASGGINEQFF.

The rearrangement uses TRBV23-1 and TRBJ1-6; D possibly corresponds to TRBD1 (5 bases). TRBV23-1 is recorded as an ORF, its role being uncertain. V lost 11 bases to trimming and J lost 8 bases, with 28 bases between them. This CDR3 is built from 17 residues. The CDR3 loop reads CARAEGRGASVDSPLHF. As DNA, the CDR3 is TGCGCCCGAGCAGAGGGGCGGGGCGCGTCAGTAGATTCACCCCTCCACTTT.

CDR3 DNA: TGCAGCGTTGAAACTTATCGAGATCAGTACTTC. Translation gives CSVETYRDQYF. This chain connects TRBV29-1 to TRBJ2-7; D unresolved. In germline, CDR1 is SQVTM, CDR2 ANQGSEA. V was clipped by 2 bases and J by 10 bases, with 12 bases between them. This CDR3 is built from 11 residues.

The chain recombines TRBV2 with TRBJ2-3; D perhaps matches TRBD2 (6 bases). The CDR3 runs 15 residues. The germline V and J ends were trimmed by 7 bases and 8 bases, with 22 bases remaining between them. Looked up from germline, CDR1 is SNHLY and CDR2 is FYNNEI. CDR3 sequence reads: CASTVGTQPALTQYF. The CDR3 coding sequence is TGTGCCAGCACCGTGGGGACTCAACCGGCACTTACGCAGTATTTT.

There are a few counts of this clone. The chain uses TRBV18 and TRBJ2-3; no clear D. CDR1 KGHSH and CDR2 LQKENI come from the germline V gene. This CDR3 region has 14 residues. The V end was cut by 3 bases, the J end by 0 bases, with 7 bases between. The CDR3 reads CASSPPASTDTQYF. CDR3 nucleotide sequence: TGTGCCAGCTCACCGCCAGCTAGCACAGATACGCAGTATTTT.

The chain links TRBV6-5 to TRBJ1-4; 9 bases are a match to TRBD1. This CDR3 region has 14 residues. Germline V gives CDR1 MNHEY, CDR2 SVGAGI. Trimming removed 7 bases from V and 4 bases from J; junction bases left unmatched: 4. CDR3 nucleotides: TGTGCCAGCAAGGGACAGGGAAATAATGAAAAACTGTTTTTT. Encoded protein: CASKGQGNNEKLFF.

With respect to this clone: At one boundary the junction diverges from the germline segment, which might be a read error. The CDR3 is CASSLAGPTAEQYF. CDR3 sequence (DNA): TGTGCCAGCAGCCTAGCTGGTCCGACGGCCGAGCAGTACTTC. The chain combines TRBV7-8 with TRBJ2-7, with D possibly matching TRBD2 (5 bases). The germline gives CDR1 SGHVS, CDR2 FQNEAQ. The CDR3 has 14 residues.

The sample holds a few counts of this clone. V and J are TRBV28 and TRBJ1-4; D call uncertain. Deletions cut 8 bases from V and 6 bases from J, with 16 bases between. The CDR3 runs to 14 residues. The germline V gene encodes CDR1 MDHEN and CDR2 SYDVKM. This CDR3 reads CASYPYGKDEKLFF. The CDR3 DNA reads as TGTGCCAGCTACCCCTACGGGAAGGATGAAAAACTGTTTTTT.

V is TRBV2 and J is TRBJ1-6; no firm D call. V lost 7 bases to trimming and J lost 9 bases, with 13 bases between them. The germline V gene encodes CDR1 SNHLY and CDR2 FYNNEI. The CDR3 covers 13 residues. This CDR3 is CASKGDAGSPLHF. CDR3 DNA sequence: TGTGCCAGCAAGGGCGACGCGGGTTCACCCCTCCACTTT.

This clone showed up just once. This sequence joins TRBV28 and TRBJ1-2; possible D gene TRBD1, 6 bases. With 6 bases removed from V and 3 bases from J, the gap between germline ends came to 11 bases. Germline V lookup: CDR1 MDHEN, CDR2 SYDVKM. The CDR3 extends over 13 amino acids. CDR3 protein: CASSSGQYYGYTF. For the CDR3, the DNA is TGTGCCAGCAGCTCCGGACAGTACTATGGCTACACCTTC.

Turning to this clone: Other DNA variants within this sample encode the same CDR3. The rearrangement uses TRBV19 and TRBJ2-1; maybe TRBD2 (6 bases). This CDR3 region has 15 residues. The V gene lost 3 bases and the J gene lost 0 bases, with 9 bases spanning the gap. Germline CDR1 reads LNHDA; CDR2 reads SQIVND (reference sequence). CDR3 in DNA: TGTGCCAGTAGTATTGCGGGGAGCTCCTACAATGAGCAGTTCTTC. Protein sequence: CASSIAGSSYNEQFF.

The gene calls are TRBV18 and TRBJ1-5; 11 bases are a match to TRBD1. This CDR3 spans 16 amino acids. Looked up from germline, CDR1 is KGHSH and CDR2 is LQKENI. Trimming removed 1 base from V and 5 bases from J; junction bases left unmatched: 4. CDR3 nucleotide sequence: TGTGCCAGCTCACCACAGGGACAGGGGGTCCATCAGCCCCAGCATTTT. It yields the protein CASSPQGQGVHQPQHF.

In the case of this clone: The junction shows a germline mismatch at one end, possibly a read error. The CDR3 DNA reads TGTGCCAGCAGTTTAGAACACAGCAGTCAGCCCCAGCATTTT. This codes for CASSLEHSSQPQHF. This chain connects TRBV28 to TRBJ1-5; the D is unclear. Germline loops: CDR1 MDHEN, CDR2 SYDVKM. This CDR3 has 14 residues.

The chain recombines TRBV28 with TRBJ2-7; D is undetermined. The CDR3 extends over 14 amino acids. Germline CDR1 MDHEN, CDR2 SYDVKM. The germline V and J ends were trimmed by 6 bases and 0 bases, with 12 bases remaining between them. CDR3 coding DNA: TGTGCCAGCAGCCCAGAAGGCGGCTCCTACGAGCAGTACTTC. Translating it yields CASSPEGGSYEQYF.

The rearrangement links TRBV18 to TRBJ2-7; D not resolved. CDR3 length: 13 residues. Germline loops: CDR1 KGHSH, CDR2 LQKENI. The V gene lost 8 bases and the J gene lost 1 base, with 12 bases spanning the gap. The chain's CDR3 is CASQKSQSYEQYF. The CDR3 DNA sequence: TGTGCCAGCCAAAAGAGCCAGTCCTACGAGCAGTACTTC.

This chain links TRBV14 with TRBJ2-7; the match to TRBD1 covers 9 bases. With 4 bases clipped from V and 2 bases from J, the junction kept 6 bases outside the gene matches. The CDR3 covers 15 residues. Germline lookup yields CDR1 SGHDN and CDR2 FVKESK. The CDR3 spells CASSLGQGRTYEQYF. The CDR3 nucleotides are TGTGCCAGCAGCCTCGGACAGGGGCGAACCTACGAGCAGTACTTC.

This chain joins TRBV2 and TRBJ2-4, with unresolved D. This CDR3 spans 14 amino acids. The germline CDR1 and CDR2 sequences are SNHLY and FYNNEI. Trimming stripped 1 base from V and 0 bases from J, with 4 bases between. CDR3 amino acids: CASSEGRAKNIQYF. CDR3 nucleotide sequence: TGTGCCAGCAGTGAAGGAAGAGCCAAAAACATTCAGTACTTC.

This clone was found a few times. The CDR3 coding sequence is TGTGCCACCAGCAGAGATGGAACTAGCGGGAGCGACTACAATGAGCAGTTCTTC. Translation: CATSRDGTSGSDYNEQFF. V and J are TRBV15 and TRBJ2-1, with 11 positions matching TRBD2. The J segment lost 3 bases and the V segment lost 0 bases, leaving 7 bases of the junction unmatched. From germline, CDR1 is LNHNV and CDR2 YYDKDF (reference sequence). This CDR3 contains 18 residues.

The chain uses TRBV2 and TRBJ2-1; 8 bases match TRBD2. The V gene's germline CDR1 is SNHLY and CDR2 FYNNEI. The CDR3 is 15 amino acids. The trim removed 6 bases at V and 3 bases at J, leaving 7 bases unmatched. The CDR3: CASRSREGIYNEQFF. The DNA of the CDR3 is TGTGCCAGCAGGAGTCGGGAGGGCATCTACAATGAGCAGTTCTTC. Drawing the rest from reference TRBV2 and TRBJ2-1, the complete variable domain is EPEVTQTPSHQVTQMGQEVILRCVPISNHLYFYWYRQILGQKVEFLVSFYNNEISEKSEIFDDQFSVERPDGSNFTLKIRSTKLEDSAMYFCASRSREGIYNEQFFGPGTRLTVL.

The V gene is TRBV7-3, the J gene TRBJ2-5; 8 positions agree with TRBD1. Germline loops: CDR1 SGHTA, CDR2 FQGTGA. V shed 4 bases, J shed 5 bases, and the junction held 3 bases outside the gene matches. There are 13 residues in the CDR3. The CDR3, as DNA: TGTGCCAGCAGCTCACGACAGGGGGAGACCCAGTACTTC. It specifies CASSSRQGETQYF.

The chain couples TRBV18 to TRBJ2-1, with D unresolved. Germline V gene data show CDR1 as KGHSH and CDR2 as LQKENI. This CDR3 contains 15 residues. The V and J ends lost 5 bases and 0 bases respectively, with 11 bases between them. The CDR3 loop is CASSVDGHSYNEQFF. The CDR3 DNA follows: TGTGCCAGCTCAGTCGACGGCCACTCCTACAATGAGCAGTTCTTC.